This T cell receptor (beta chain) was identified during a study of T cells in Graves' hyperthyroidism and ophthalmopathy. The study's findings and limits: By a 13 V-J model, ophthalmopathy was set apart from stable hyperthyroidism. With a median lead of around 6.7 months before onset, the model predicted ophthalmopathy.

Concerning this clonotype itself: The antigen remains unidentified. A clone one base away is much larger, so this may be a read error.

There were TCR beta CDR3 regions amplified from RNA transcripts. Researchers ran a first-round RT-PCR on the TCR CDR3 using the HTBI primer set. TCRdb re-derived calls from the multiplex PCR reads in MiXCR, one entry per CDR3 protein. The table includes more than 550,000 distinct CDR3 sequences, less than 45% detected once. Trimming pared 5 bases from V and 0 bases from J, leaving 15 bases between. Germline CDR1 and CDR2: KGHDR and SFDVKD. This CDR3 has 17 residues. Sequencing was performed on peripheral blood or thyroid tissue (not recorded which). The TCR sequence derives from an adult man with Graves' disease, either hyperthyroidism or ophthalmopathy (not recorded which). The chain links TRBV24-1 to TRBJ1-4, with a possible D match to TRBD1 (5 bases). CDR3 sequence reads: CATSGGLGAATNEKLFF. The DNA for the CDR3 is TGTGCCACCAGTGGTGGTTTAGGGGCCGCAACTAATGAAAAACTGTTTTTT.